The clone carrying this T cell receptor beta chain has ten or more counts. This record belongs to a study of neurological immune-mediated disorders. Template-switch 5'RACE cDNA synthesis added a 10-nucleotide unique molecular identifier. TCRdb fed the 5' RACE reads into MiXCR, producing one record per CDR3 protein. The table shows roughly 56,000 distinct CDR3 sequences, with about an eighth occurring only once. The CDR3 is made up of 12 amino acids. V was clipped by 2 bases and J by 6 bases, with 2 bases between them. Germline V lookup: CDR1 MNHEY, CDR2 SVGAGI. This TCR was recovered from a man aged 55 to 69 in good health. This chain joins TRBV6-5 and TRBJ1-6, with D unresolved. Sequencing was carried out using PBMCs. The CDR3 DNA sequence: TGTGCCAGCAGTTACGCTAATTCACCCCTCCACTTT. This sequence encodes CASSYANSPLHF.